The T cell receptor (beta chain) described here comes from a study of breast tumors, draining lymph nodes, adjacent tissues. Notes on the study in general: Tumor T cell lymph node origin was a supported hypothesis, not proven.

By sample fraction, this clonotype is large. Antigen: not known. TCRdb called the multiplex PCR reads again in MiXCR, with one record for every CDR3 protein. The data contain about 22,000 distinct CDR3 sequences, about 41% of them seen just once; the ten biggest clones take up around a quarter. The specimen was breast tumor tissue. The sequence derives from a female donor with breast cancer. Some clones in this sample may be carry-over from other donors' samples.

The CDR3, as DNA: TGTGCCAGCAGCAAAGCGGGGGGGCAAGAGACCCAGTACTTC. Amino acid sequence: CASSKAGGQETQYF. J is TRBJ2-5 and V is TRBV11-2; 10 bases line up with TRBD2. CDR3 length equals 14 residues. From germline, CDR1 is SGHAT and CDR2 FQNNGV. With 5 bases clipped from V and 2 bases from J, the junction kept 2 bases outside the gene matches.